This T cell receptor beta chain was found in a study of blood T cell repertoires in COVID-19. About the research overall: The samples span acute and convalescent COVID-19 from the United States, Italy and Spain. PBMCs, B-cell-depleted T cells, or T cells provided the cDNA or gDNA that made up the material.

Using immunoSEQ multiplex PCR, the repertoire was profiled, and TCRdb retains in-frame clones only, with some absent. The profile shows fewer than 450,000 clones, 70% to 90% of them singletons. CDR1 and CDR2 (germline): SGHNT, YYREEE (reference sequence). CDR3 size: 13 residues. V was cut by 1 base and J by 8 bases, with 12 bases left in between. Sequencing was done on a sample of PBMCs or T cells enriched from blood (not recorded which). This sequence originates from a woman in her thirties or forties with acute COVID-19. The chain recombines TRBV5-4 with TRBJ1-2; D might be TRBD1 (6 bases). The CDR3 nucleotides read TGTGCCAGCAGCTTGCTGACAGGCGGAGGCTACACCTTC. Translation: CASSLLTGGGYTF.